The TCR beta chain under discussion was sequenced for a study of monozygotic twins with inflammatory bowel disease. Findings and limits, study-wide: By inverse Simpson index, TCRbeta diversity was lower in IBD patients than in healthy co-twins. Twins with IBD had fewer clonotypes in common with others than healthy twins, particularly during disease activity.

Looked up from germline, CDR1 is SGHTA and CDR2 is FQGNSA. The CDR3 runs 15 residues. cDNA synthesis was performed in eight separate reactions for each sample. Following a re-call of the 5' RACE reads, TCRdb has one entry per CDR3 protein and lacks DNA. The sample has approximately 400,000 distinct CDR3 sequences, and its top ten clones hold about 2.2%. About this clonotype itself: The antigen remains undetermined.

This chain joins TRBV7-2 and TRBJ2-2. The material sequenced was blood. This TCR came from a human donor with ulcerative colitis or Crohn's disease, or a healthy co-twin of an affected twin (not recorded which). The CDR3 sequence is CASSLAWVDTGELFF.